This TCR beta chain was observed in a study of blood T cell repertoires in COVID-19 (dated by TCRdb to about 2020). As for the study more broadly: Samples covering the acute and convalescent phases of COVID-19 were provided by collaborators in the United States, Italy and Spain. The prospective study material was composed of cDNA or gDNA derived from T cells, B-cell-depleted T cells, or PBMCs. Deeply sampled blood TCRbeta repertoires from subjects exposed to, actively infected with, or recovered from COVID-19 were included in the dataset. The repertoires were released in a freely available public database intended as a resource for research on the immune response to SARS-CoV-2. The samples were drawn from the first 160 participants of the ongoing ImmuneRACE study and from about 1,200 subjects provided by 6 global collaborators. The sample metadata nearly always contained a de-identified subject ID, COVID-19 status, age in years and sex. Where available, HLA class I and class II types were taken from metadata supplied by the sample provider and were not determined by assay-based typing. The full study reports these points: The quantity of clinical and demographic metadata differed by source and by participant and was supplied without curation.

The germline V gene supplies CDR1 SNHLY and CDR2 FYNNEI. At the junction V is shortened by 2 bases and J by 3 bases; bases outside the gene matches: 11. There are 17 amino acids in the CDR3, from cysteine to phenylalanine inclusive. Only the CDR3 DNA is retained, 51 bases long and in frame from the first base. TCRbeta CDR3 regions were amplified from genomic DNA using the immunoSEQ Assay, a bias-controlled multiplex PCR. The paper's processing steps were these. The number of nucleated cells in each sample was estimated by amplification of reference gene primers within the assay. To quantify the absolute abundance of each unique TCRbeta CDR3 rearrangement, sequence reads were collapsed and filtered. For each sample, productive Simpson clonality was calculated as the square root of Simpson's diversity index over productive rearrangements. In its TCRdb copy, this immuneACCESS table keeps in-frame sequences only and misses some clones. Where compared with another copy, unresolved V genes explain less than half of these, and the others have no known cause. V, J and clone size derive from that table, while D and trimming were established from the DNA sequence. Counted in this sample were fewer than 300,000 clones; about nine tenths of them appeared once. The ten largest clones capture around 2.2% of the sample.

At one collaborating source in Seattle, patients were enrolled during active infection and were followed longitudinally through the course of disease. Whole blood was collected in K2EDTA tubes by collaborating institutions according to the institutions' own protocols. For TCRbeta analysis, collaborator samples were shipped as frozen whole blood, as isolated PBMCs, or as DNA extracted from either sample type. Concerning this clone: The antigen this receptor binds is unknown. Base-call qualities are not available, and no considerably larger clone is one nucleotide away.

The chain employs TRBV2 and TRBJ1-2, and 8 bases in between align with TRBD1. The TCR sequence derives from a woman aged 25 to 39 with COVID-19, enrolled during active disease. The specimen was peripheral blood. The DNA sequence reads TGTGCCAGCAGTGAACACGGACAGGGCTCCGGGGACTATGGCTACACCTTC. Its translation is CASSEHGQGSGDYGYTF.